Below, 14 T cell receptor beta chains from the same sample are listed, as sequenced in a study of Ad26.COV2.S vaccination and SARS-CoV-2 variants. Sequenced by immunoSEQ multiplex PCR; TCRdb stores in-frame clones only, minus some. The sample shows some 180,000 clones, around 88% of them seen only once. The sequencing here drew on peripheral blood, taken after recovery from COVID-19. Receptors were obtained from a human donor who had recovered from COVID-19.

The chain joins TRBV6-1 to TRBJ1-1; D ambiguous. V was clipped by 2 bases and J by 6 bases, with 10 bases between them. The CDR3 is 13 residues long. The germline CDR1 and CDR2 sequences are MNHNS and SASEGT. The CDR3 coding sequence is TGTGCCAGCAGTGAAAGAAACCGGCCTGAAGCTTTCTTT. Encoded protein: CASSERNRPEAFF.

The J gene is TRBJ2-7, the V gene TRBV7-5; whether TRBD2, the table's D call, matches the DNA was not checked. TRBV7-5 is assigned pseudogene status. CDR3 size: 13 residues. In DNA, the CDR3 is TGTGCCAGAAGCTTAGTACTAGCCTACGAGCAGTACTTC. Encoded protein: CARSLVLAYEQYF.

The chain has TRBV28 and TRBJ1-6; no reliable D call. Trimming pared 9 bases from V and 6 bases from J, leaving 15 bases between. This CDR3 is 14 amino acids long. In germline, CDR1 is MDHEN, CDR2 SYDVKM. The CDR3 region is CASTLRATNSPLHF. CDR3 DNA sequence: TGTGCCAGTACTCTCCGGGCAACTAATTCACCCCTCCACTTT.

This clone was detected once. This chain links TRBV29-1 with TRBJ2-1, with TRBD1 matching over 8 bases. The CDR3 length is 13 residues. The ends lost 4 bases at V and 6 bases at J; junction bases unmatched: 5. Germline CDR1 reads SQVTM; CDR2 reads ANQGSEA. CDR3 region: CSVGQGAINEQFF. The CDR3 coding sequence is TGCAGCGTTGGTCAGGGGGCTATCAATGAGCAGTTCTTC.

The J gene is TRBJ2-2, the V gene TRBV5-1, with D unclear. This CDR3 region has 14 residues. Germline CDR1 reads SGHRS; CDR2 reads YFSETQ. V shed 5 bases and J shed 4 bases, with 12 bases lying between them. CDR3 residues: CASRGDPATGELFF. The DNA of the CDR3 is TGCGCCAGCAGAGGTGACCCCGCCACCGGGGAGCTGTTTTTT.

This chain joins TRBV29-1 and TRBJ2-1; TRBD1 matches 7 bases. The germline V gene has CDR1 SQVTM and CDR2 ANQGSEA. The CDR3 has 13 amino acids. V dropped 3 bases and J dropped 5; count of bases not matched to a gene: 4. The CDR3 spells CSVDEGTDNEQFF. DNA for the CDR3: TGCAGCGTTGATGAAGGGACAGACAATGAGCAGTTCTTC.

This chain links TRBV14 with TRBJ1-2; tentative D call: TRBD1 (5 bases). This CDR3 has 13 residues. Trimming shortened V by 0 bases and J by 7 bases, and 9 bases separated the two germline ends. The germline CDR1 and CDR2 sequences are SGHDN and FVKESK. The CDR3 reads CASSQDRTPGYTF. The CDR3 DNA follows: TGTGCCAGCAGCCAAGATCGGACACCTGGCTACACCTTC.

This clone was seen more than once but under ten times. The chain links TRBV7-9 to TRBJ1-6, with 9 bases fitting TRBD1. This CDR3 contains 15 residues. V shed 3 bases, J shed 7 bases, and the junction held 4 bases outside the gene matches. Germline V lookup: CDR1 SEHNR, CDR2 FQNEAQ (reference sequence). The CDR3 reads CASSLTGGGNSPLHF. The CDR3 DNA reads TGTGCCAGCAGCTTGACAGGGGGGGGAAATTCACCCCTCCACTTT.

This clone was counted once. J is TRBJ1-4 and V is TRBV2, with a tentative D call TRBD1 (6 bases). The CDR3 loop spans 13 amino acids. Trimming removed 5 bases from V and 8 bases from J, with 12 bases in between. Germline lookup yields CDR1 SNHLY and CDR2 FYNNEI. The CDR3 loop is CASSPGAREKLFF. The CDR3 DNA is TGTGCCAGCAGTCCAGGGGCGCGGGAAAAACTGTTTTTT.

This clone was counted a single time. The chain recombines TRBV3-1 (or the pseudogene TRBV3-2) with TRBJ2-5; D is uncertain. The CDR3 length is 17 residues. Trimming took off 3 bases at V and 2 bases at J, with 19 bases between the two ends. CDR1 is LGHDT, CDR2 YNNKEL, per germline (reference sequence). CDR3 protein: CASSQEYNLDGQETQYF. The CDR3 DNA follows: TGTGCCAGCAGCCAGGAATACAATTTGGACGGGCAAGAGACCCAGTACTTC.

The V and J genes are TRBV7-2 and TRBJ2-2, with D uncertain. Trimming removed 7 bases at V and 3 bases at J, with 12 bases between. The CDR3 length is 14 residues. CDR1 and CDR2 from the germline V gene are SGHTA and FQGNSA. In nucleotides, the CDR3 is TGTGCCAGCACCCTTCGGAGCTACACCGGGGAGCTGTTTTTT. It translates to CASTLRSYTGELFF.

This chain uses TRBV19 with TRBJ1-1; 7 bases are a match to TRBD1. CDR3 size: 14 residues. The J segment lost 7 bases and the V segment lost 7 bases, leaving 12 bases of the junction unmatched. CDR1 and CDR2 from the germline V gene are LNHDA and SQIVND (reference sequence). CDR3 in DNA: TGTGCCAGTAACCTTGGACAGGAGAGGTTTGAAGCTTTCTTT. This translates into CASNLGQERFEAFF.

CDR3 in amino acids: CASSNPGLADYEQYF. DNA for the CDR3: TGCGCCAGCAGCAATCCGGGACTAGCGGACTACGAGCAGTACTTC. J is TRBJ2-7 and V is TRBV5-1; TRBD2 matches at 11 bases. This CDR3 region has 15 residues. Trimming cost V 4 bases and J 3 bases; bases outside gene matches: 6. From germline, CDR1 is SGHRS and CDR2 YFSETQ.

The chain couples TRBV7-3 to TRBJ2-1, with D possibly TRBD1 on 6 matching bases. The CDR3 loop spans 15 amino acids. Between the trimmed V and J ends, which lost 2 bases and 7 bases, there was a span of 15 bases. Germline V gene lookup returns CDR1 SGHTA and CDR2 FQGTGA. The CDR3 here is CASSLVQGPKNEQFF. In DNA, the CDR3 is TGTGCCAGCAGCTTAGTGCAGGGGCCAAAAAATGAGCAGTTCTTC.